This T cell receptor (beta chain) was identified during a study of vaccination and CD4 T cells after COVID-19. General observations from the study: The researchers studied relatively few convalescent patients and omitted early post-infection timepoints.

For this clonotype: Its antigen remains unidentified.

Once obtained from cultured CD4+ T cells, the DNA was sequenced using the Oncomine TCR Beta short-read assay. In TCRdb, the PCR reads were re-called with MiXCR into one record per CDR3 protein. The repertoire includes about 16,000 distinct CDR3 sequences, more than 45% of them detected once, and 6% to 9% sits in the top ten. There are 15 residues in the CDR3. Germline CDR1 is MGHDK and CDR2 is SYGVNS. The V end was cut by 4 bases, the J end by 0 bases, with 12 bases between. Indicated treatment: approximately 10-day PBMC culture with coronavirus spike peptide pools or control peptides (ViraFEST assay).

Sequenced input: CD4+ T cells from blood, cultured in vitro. V usage is TRBV25-1 and J usage is TRBJ1-2, with unresolved D. This clonotype was obtained from a human donor who had recovered from COVID-19. CDR3: CASSAPGPANYGYTF. In DNA, the CDR3 is TGTGCCAGCAGTGCCCCTGGACCCGCTAACTATGGCTACACCTTC.